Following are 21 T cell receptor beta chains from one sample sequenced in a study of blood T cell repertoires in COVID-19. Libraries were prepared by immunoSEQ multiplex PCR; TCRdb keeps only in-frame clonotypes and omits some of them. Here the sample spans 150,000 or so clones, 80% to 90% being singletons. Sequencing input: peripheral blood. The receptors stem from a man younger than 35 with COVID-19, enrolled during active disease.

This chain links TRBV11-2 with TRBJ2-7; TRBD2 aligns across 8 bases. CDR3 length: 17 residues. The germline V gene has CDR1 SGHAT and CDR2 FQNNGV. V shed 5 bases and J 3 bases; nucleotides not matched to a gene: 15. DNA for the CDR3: TGTGCCAGCAGCCCAGAGCGATGGACTAGCCGAAACTACGAGCAGTACTTC. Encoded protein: CASSPERWTSRNYEQYF.

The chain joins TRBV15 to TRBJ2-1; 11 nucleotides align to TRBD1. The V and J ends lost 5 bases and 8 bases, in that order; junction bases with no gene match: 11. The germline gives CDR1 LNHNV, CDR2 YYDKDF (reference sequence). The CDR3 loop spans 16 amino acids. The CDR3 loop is CATSAGVGQGADEQFF. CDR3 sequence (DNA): TGTGCCACCAGCGCCGGAGTAGGACAGGGGGCAGATGAGCAGTTCTTC.

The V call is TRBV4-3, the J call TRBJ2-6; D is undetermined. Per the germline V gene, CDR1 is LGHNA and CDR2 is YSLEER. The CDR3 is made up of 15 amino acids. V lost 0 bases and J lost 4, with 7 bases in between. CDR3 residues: CASSQELPGANVLTF. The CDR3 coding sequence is TGCGCCAGCAGCCAAGAGCTACCCGGGGCCAACGTCCTGACTTTC.

In DNA, the CDR3 is TGTGCCAGCAGTCGCGCCGGGGGGGCCAAAAACATTCAGTACTTC. Its protein is CASSRAGGAKNIQYF. The chain combines TRBV28 with TRBJ2-4; 7 nucleotides agree with TRBD2. Losses at the gene ends were 5 bases for V and 1 base for J; bases not matched to a gene: 5. CDR1 and CDR2 (germline): MDHEN, SYDVKM. This CDR3 has 15 amino acids.

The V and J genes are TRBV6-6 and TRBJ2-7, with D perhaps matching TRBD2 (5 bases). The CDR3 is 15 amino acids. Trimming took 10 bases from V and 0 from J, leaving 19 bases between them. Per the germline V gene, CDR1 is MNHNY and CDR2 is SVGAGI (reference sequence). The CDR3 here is CATQLSAGSSYEQYF. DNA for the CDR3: TGTGCCACTCAGCTTAGCGCGGGCAGCTCCTACGAGCAGTACTTC.

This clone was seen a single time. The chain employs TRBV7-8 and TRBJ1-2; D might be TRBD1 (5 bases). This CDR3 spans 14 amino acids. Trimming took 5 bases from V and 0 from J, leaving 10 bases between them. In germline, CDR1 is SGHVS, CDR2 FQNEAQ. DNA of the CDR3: TGTGCCAGCAGCCGGGGGGGATCTAACTATGGCTACACCTTC. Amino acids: CASSRGGSNYGYTF.

Written as DNA, the CDR3 is TGTGCCACGGGACAGGGGGACTCTGGAAACACCATATATTTT. Translation: CATGQGDSGNTIYF. The rearrangement links TRBV19 to TRBJ1-3; 11 bases match TRBD1. Germline CDR1 reads LNHDA; CDR2 reads SQIVND (reference sequence). V lost 10 bases, J lost 0 bases, and 2 bases stayed unmatched. This CDR3 region has 14 residues.

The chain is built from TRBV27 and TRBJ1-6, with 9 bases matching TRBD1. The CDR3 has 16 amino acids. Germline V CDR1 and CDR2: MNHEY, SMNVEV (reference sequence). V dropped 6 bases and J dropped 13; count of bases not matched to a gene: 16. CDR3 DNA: TGTGCCAGCAGCCCCTCGGGGACAGGGTTAAGTAGGCCCCTCCACTTT. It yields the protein CASSPSGTGLSRPLHF.

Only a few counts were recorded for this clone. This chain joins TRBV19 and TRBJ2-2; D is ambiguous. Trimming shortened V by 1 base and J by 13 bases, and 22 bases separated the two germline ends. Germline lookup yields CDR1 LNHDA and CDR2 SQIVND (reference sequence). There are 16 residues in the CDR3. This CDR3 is CASSIAGTSGLGLLFF. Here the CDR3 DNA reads TGTGCCAGTAGTATAGCCGGCACTTCAGGCCTGGGTTTGCTGTTTTTT.

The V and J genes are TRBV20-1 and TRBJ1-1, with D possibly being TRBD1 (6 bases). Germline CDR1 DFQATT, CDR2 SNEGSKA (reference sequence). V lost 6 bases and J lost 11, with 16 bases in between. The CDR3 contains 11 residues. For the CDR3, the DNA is TGCAGTGCACGACAGGTCCTACGGGCTTTCTTT. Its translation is CSARQVLRAFF.

DNA of the CDR3: TGTGCCAGCAGCTTAGTAAACAGGGGGCCCGGCTACACCTTC. Its translation is CASSLVNRGPGYTF. This chain joins TRBV7-9 and TRBJ1-2, with 9 bases matching TRBD1. The V segment lost 1 base and the J segment 8 bases; nucleotides outside the gene matches: 5. The germline V gene encodes CDR1 SEHNR and CDR2 FQNEAQ (reference sequence). CDR3 length: 14 residues.

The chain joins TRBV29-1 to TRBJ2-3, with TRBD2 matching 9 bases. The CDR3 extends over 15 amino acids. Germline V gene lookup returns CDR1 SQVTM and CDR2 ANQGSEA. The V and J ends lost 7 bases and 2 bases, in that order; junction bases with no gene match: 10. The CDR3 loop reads CSARGASGDTDTQYF. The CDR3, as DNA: TGCAGCGCCCGGGGGGCTAGCGGGGACACAGATACGCAGTATTTT.

The CDR3 reads CASSYPPAPSGSSYNEQFF. The CDR3 DNA follows: TGTGCCAGCAGTTATCCCCCAGCCCCTAGCGGAAGCTCCTACAATGAGCAGTTCTTC. The chain recombines TRBV28 with TRBJ2-1; 7 bases match TRBD2. With 4 bases clipped from V and 0 bases from J, the junction kept 15 bases outside the gene matches. The CDR3 runs 19 residues. The germline gives CDR1 MDHEN, CDR2 SYDVKM.

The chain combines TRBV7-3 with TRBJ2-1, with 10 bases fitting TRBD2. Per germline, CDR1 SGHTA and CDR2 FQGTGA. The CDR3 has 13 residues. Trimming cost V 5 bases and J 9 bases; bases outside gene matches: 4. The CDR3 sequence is CASSASGGIEQFF. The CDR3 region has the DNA TGTGCCAGCAGCGCTAGCGGGGGAATTGAGCAGTTCTTC.

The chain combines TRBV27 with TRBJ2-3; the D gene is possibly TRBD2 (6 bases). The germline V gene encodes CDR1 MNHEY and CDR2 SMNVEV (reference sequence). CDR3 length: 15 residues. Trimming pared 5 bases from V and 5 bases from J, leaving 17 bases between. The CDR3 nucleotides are TGTGCCAGCAGTCTAAGGGGTGGGCGGGGAGATACGCAGTATTTT. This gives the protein CASSLRGGRGDTQYF.

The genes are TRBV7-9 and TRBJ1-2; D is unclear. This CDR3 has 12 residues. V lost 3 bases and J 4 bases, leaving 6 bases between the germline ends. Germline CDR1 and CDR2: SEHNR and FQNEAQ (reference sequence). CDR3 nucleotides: TGTGCCAGCAGCTTCGAGCCCTATGGCTACACCTTC. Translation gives CASSFEPYGYTF.

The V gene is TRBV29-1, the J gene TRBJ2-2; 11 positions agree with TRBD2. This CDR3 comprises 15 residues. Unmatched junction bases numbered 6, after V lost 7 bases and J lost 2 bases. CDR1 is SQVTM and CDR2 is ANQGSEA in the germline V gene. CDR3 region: CSGLLAGVNTGELFF. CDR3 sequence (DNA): TGCAGCGGGTTACTAGCGGGAGTAAACACCGGGGAGCTGTTTTTT.

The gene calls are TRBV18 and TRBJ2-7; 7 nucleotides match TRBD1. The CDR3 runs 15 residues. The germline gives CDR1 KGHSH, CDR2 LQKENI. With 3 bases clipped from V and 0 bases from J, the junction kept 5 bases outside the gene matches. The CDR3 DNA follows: TGTGCCAGCTCACCGACCGGGACAGCCTCCTACGAGCAGTACTTC. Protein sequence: CASSPTGTASYEQYF.

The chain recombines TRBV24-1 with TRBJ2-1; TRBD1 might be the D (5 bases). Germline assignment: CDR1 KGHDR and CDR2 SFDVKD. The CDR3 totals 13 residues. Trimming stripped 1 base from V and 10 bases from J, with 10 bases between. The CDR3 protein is CATSDFQDREQFF. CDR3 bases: TGTGCCACCAGTGATTTCCAAGACAGAGAGCAGTTCTTC.

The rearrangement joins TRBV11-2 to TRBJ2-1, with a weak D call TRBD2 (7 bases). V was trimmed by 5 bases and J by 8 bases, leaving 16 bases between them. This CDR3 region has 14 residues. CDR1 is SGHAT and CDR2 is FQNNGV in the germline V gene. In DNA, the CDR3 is TGTGCCAGCAGCCCCATAGGGGGGGTCTATGAGCAGTTCTTC. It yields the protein CASSPIGGVYEQFF.

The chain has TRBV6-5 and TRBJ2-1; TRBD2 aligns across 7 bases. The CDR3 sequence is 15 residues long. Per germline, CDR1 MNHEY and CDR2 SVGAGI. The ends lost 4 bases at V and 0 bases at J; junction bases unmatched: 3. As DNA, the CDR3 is TGTGCCAGCAGTTCTAGCGGTACCTCCTACAATGAGCAGTTCTTC. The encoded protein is CASSSSGTSYNEQFF.